Presented here are 21 T cell receptor beta chains from one specimen sequenced in a study of T cells in Graves' hyperthyroidism and ophthalmopathy. What was amplified from RNA transcripts were TCR beta CDR3 regions. In the first-round RT-PCR of the TCR CDR3, the HTBI primer set was used. Using its own MiXCR run on the multiplex PCR reads, TCRdb lists one record per CDR3 protein. This table holds around 380,000 distinct CDR3 sequences, about 13% found once. Material for sequencing was blood. Receptors were obtained from a man aged 25 to 45 with Graves' hyperthyroidism that later progressed to Graves' ophthalmopathy.

This clonotype was seen repeatedly, ten times or more. This chain joins TRBV3-1 and TRBJ1-1, with TRBD1 identical over 10 bases. Germline lookup yields CDR1 LGHDT and CDR2 YNNKEL (reference sequence). The CDR3 spans 15 residues. Trimming removed 8 bases from V and 4 bases from J; junction bases left unmatched: 10. For the CDR3, the DNA is TGTGCCAGCCAACCCTCCCGGACAGGGGGCACTGAAGCTTTCTTT. This gives the protein CASQPSRTGGTEAFF.

Only a few counts were recorded for this clonotype. The V and J genes are TRBV7-6 and TRBJ2-5; D gene uncertain. The CDR3 covers 15 residues. V was clipped by 5 bases and J by 5 bases, with 18 bases between them. The V gene's germline CDR1 is SGHVS and CDR2 FNYEAQ. In DNA form, the CDR3 reads TGTGCCAGCAGCCCCCGCGGTGGGGTTTTGGAGACCCAGTACTTC. Amino acids: CASSPRGGVLETQYF.

This clonotype occurred many times. V usage is TRBV12-3 or TRBV12-4 and J usage is TRBJ1-1; the D gene is possibly TRBD1 (6 bases). V shed 6 bases and J shed 3 bases, with 11 bases lying between them. CDR3 length: 13 amino acids. Written as DNA, the CDR3 is TGTGCCAGCAGCACGGACAGCCACACTGAAGCTTTCTTT. Translating gives CASSTDSHTEAFF.

A few counts support this clonotype. The V gene is TRBV5-1, the J gene TRBJ2-7; 9 nucleotides match TRBD1. Germline CDR1 reads SGHRS; CDR2 reads YFSETQ. Trimming removed 3 bases from V and 2 bases from J; junction bases left unmatched: 6. The length of the CDR3 is 15 residues. The CDR3 nucleotides read TGCGCCAGCAGCTGGGGACAGGGATCCCCCTACGAGCAGTACTTC. It specifies CASSWGQGSPYEQYF.

In this sample, this clonotype turned up a few times. The chain recombines TRBV5-1 with TRBJ1-5; tentatively, D is TRBD1 (6 bases). The germline V and J ends were trimmed by 4 bases and 1 base, with 9 bases remaining between them. The CDR3 runs to 14 residues. Germline V gene lookup returns CDR1 SGHRS and CDR2 YFSETQ. CDR3 sequence: CASSPGASNQPQHF. As DNA, the CDR3 is TGCGCCAGCAGCCCGGGGGCCAGCAATCAGCCCCAGCATTTT.

This clonotype came up many times. The chain has TRBV29-1 and TRBJ2-7; tentatively, D is TRBD1 (5 bases). Germline loops: CDR1 SQVTM, CDR2 ANQGSEA. V lost 4 bases and J lost 7, with 11 bases in between. The CDR3 is 11 amino acids. CDR3 DNA: TGCAGCGTTGTTTCAGGGTGGGAGCAGTACTTC. Translating it yields CSVVSGWEQYF.

This clonotype was counted many times. The chain carries TRBV27 and TRBJ1-2, with D perhaps TRBD1 (6 bases). Trimming took off 5 bases at V and 4 bases at J, with 17 bases between the two ends. The CDR3 length is 15 residues. Germline assignment: CDR1 MNHEY and CDR2 SMNVEV (reference sequence). The CDR3 sequence: CASSPSLDSLYGYTF. CDR3 bases: TGTGCCAGCAGTCCCTCCTTGGACAGTCTCTATGGCTACACCTTC.

The chain links TRBV27 to TRBJ1-2; perhaps TRBD1 as D (5 bases). This CDR3 spans 15 amino acids. The V end was cut by 5 bases, the J end by 0 bases, with 13 bases between. From germline, CDR1 is MNHEY and CDR2 SMNVEV (reference sequence). The CDR3 DNA follows: TGTGCCAGCAGTACGACCGGGACGACTAACTATGGCTACACCTTC. Residues: CASSTTGTTNYGYTF.

The V gene is TRBV3-1, the J gene TRBJ2-7, with unresolved D. Trimming pared 0 bases from V and 2 bases from J, leaving 14 bases between. The CDR3 sequence is 16 residues long. Germline values: CDR1 LGHDT, CDR2 YNNKEL (reference sequence). The CDR3 bases are TGTGCCAGCAGCCAAGATCCTAGACCGGCCCCCTACGAGCAGTACTTC. Translating gives CASSQDPRPAPYEQYF.

The gene calls are TRBV29-1 and TRBJ2-2; possible D gene TRBD1, 7 bases. V gave up 6 bases and J gave up 1 base, with 12 bases separating them. Germline lookup yields CDR1 SQVTM and CDR2 ANQGSEA. The CDR3 is 14 amino acids. CDR3 in DNA: TGCAGCGTGGGGGGACAGCTGAACACCGGGGAGCTGTTTTTT. Its translation: CSVGGQLNTGELFF.

The rearrangement links TRBV24-1 to TRBJ2-6; D not resolved. Germline V gene data show CDR1 as KGHDR and CDR2 as SFDVKD. Trimming stripped 5 bases from V and 0 bases from J, with 13 bases between. The CDR3 spans 17 residues. CDR3 DNA: TGTGCCACCAGTGGACGGAGCGCCGGCTCTGGGGCCAACGTCCTGACTTTC. Protein sequence: CATSGRSAGSGANVLTF.

This clonotype was detected only a few times. The chain employs TRBV7-9 and TRBJ2-1, with 12 bases identical to TRBD2. In germline, CDR1 is SEHNR, CDR2 FQNEAQ (reference sequence). The CDR3 contains 20 residues. V trimming: 2 bases; J trimming: 2 bases; junction bases outside the gene matches: 13. CDR3 in amino acids: CASSLLRLAGAKATYNEQFF. CDR3 coding DNA: TGTGCCAGCAGCTTACTGAGACTAGCGGGGGCCAAAGCGACCTACAATGAGCAGTTCTTC.

The chain is built from TRBV7-9 and TRBJ1-2, with a tentative D call TRBD1 (5 bases). Trimming removed 9 bases at V and 4 bases at J, with 18 bases between. The germline CDR1 and CDR2 sequences are SEHNR and FQNEAQ (reference sequence). The CDR3 is 14 amino acids. The CDR3 protein is CASLSSRVPYGYTF. CDR3 DNA: TGTGCCAGTCTCTCCTCCAGGGTTCCCTATGGCTACACCTTC. Using reference TRBV7-9 and TRBJ1-2 for the parts outside the CDR3, the full variable domain is DTGVSQNPRHKITKRGQNVTFRCDPISEHNRLYWYRQTLGQGPEFLTYFQNEAQLEKSRLLSDRFSAERPKGSFSTLEIQRTEQGDSAMYLCASLSSRVPYGYTFGSGTRLTVV.

This clonotype was seen many times. The gene calls are TRBV20-1 and TRBJ1-5; 8 positions match TRBD1. J gave up 4 bases and V 5 bases, and 7 bases lay outside the gene matches. Germline V lookup: CDR1 DFQATT, CDR2 SNEGSKA (reference sequence). CDR3 length: 14 residues. The DNA of the CDR3 is TGCAGTGCTCTACTCAGGGGGCGGAATCAGCCCCAGCATTTT. Amino acid sequence: CSALLRGRNQPQHF.

The CDR3 loop is CASSEAGGSNQPQHF. Written as DNA, the CDR3 is TGCGCCAGCAGTGAGGCAGGGGGTAGCAATCAGCCCCAGCATTTT. The V gene is TRBV10-2, the J gene TRBJ1-5, with TRBD1 identical over 7 bases. CDR1 and CDR2 (germline): WSHSY, SAAADI. V lost 2 bases, J lost 0 bases, and 1 base stayed unmatched. This CDR3 region has 15 residues.

This clonotype has a count of ten or more. V is TRBV7-9 and J is TRBJ1-1; D not certain. CDR3 length: 13 amino acids. Trimming removed 2 bases at V and 3 bases at J, with 7 bases between. Germline V CDR1 and CDR2: SEHNR, FQNEAQ (reference sequence). CDR3 amino acids: CASSLISYTEAFF. The CDR3 DNA reads as TGTGCCAGCAGCTTAATATCCTACACTGAAGCTTTCTTT.

There are many counts of this clonotype. The chain carries TRBV28 and TRBJ2-6; 8 bases match TRBD1. CDR1 and CDR2 from the germline V gene are MDHEN and SYDVKM. The V segment lost 2 bases and the J segment 7 bases; nucleotides outside the gene matches: 4. The CDR3 has 15 residues. CDR3 sequence: CASSLVDRAANVLTF. The DNA of the CDR3 is TGTGCCAGCAGTTTAGTGGACAGGGCAGCCAACGTCCTGACTTTC. Full variable domain (missing parts from reference TRBV28 and TRBJ2-6): DVKVTQSSRYLVKRTGEKVFLECVQDMDHENMFWYRQDPGLGLRLIYFSYDVKMKEKGDIPEGYSVSREKKERFSLILESASTNQTSMYLCASSLVDRAANVLTFGAGSRLTVL.

This clonotype was seen ten or more times. This rearrangement joins TRBV27 to TRBJ2-2, with TRBD1 as a possible D gene (6 bases). Between the trimmed V and J ends, which lost 3 bases and 4 bases, there was a span of 15 bases. The germline V gene has CDR1 MNHEY and CDR2 SMNVEV (reference sequence). There are 16 residues in the CDR3. CDR3: CASSFWSGVGTGELFF. CDR3 bases: TGTGCCAGCAGTTTTTGGTCAGGGGTCGGCACCGGGGAGCTGTTTTTT.

The table lists this clonotype with many counts. J is TRBJ1-2 and V is TRBV20-1; the match to TRBD1 covers 7 bases. CDR1 DFQATT and CDR2 SNEGSKA come from the germline V gene (reference sequence). The CDR3 loop spans 15 amino acids. The junction had 6 bases not matched to a gene; V was cut back by 1 base and J by 1 base. This CDR3 is CSARASDRLNYGYTF. CDR3 in DNA: TGCAGTGCTAGAGCTTCGGACAGGCTTAACTATGGCTACACCTTC.

There are many counts of this clonotype. V gene TRBV2 combines with J gene TRBJ1-5; 9 nucleotides agree with TRBD1. From germline, CDR1 is SNHLY and CDR2 FYNNEI. Losses at the gene ends were 7 bases for V and 7 bases for J; bases not matched to a gene: 8. There are 14 residues in the CDR3. The CDR3 sequence: CASNSGTGQQPQHF. The CDR3 DNA reads as TGTGCCAGCAACTCCGGGACAGGGCAGCAGCCCCAGCATTTT. The full variable domain, in which reference TRBV2 and TRBJ1-5 provide the parts outside the CDR3, is EPEVTQTPSHQVTQMGQEVILRCVPISNHLYFYWYRQILGQKVEFLVSFYNNEISEKSEIFDDQFSVERPDGSNFTLKIRSTKLEDSAMYFCASNSGTGQQPQHFGDGTRLSIL.

The chain links TRBV9 to TRBJ1-1; 10 bases are a match to TRBD1. J gave up 1 base and V 0 bases, and 0 bases lay outside the gene matches. Per the germline V gene, CDR1 is SGDLS and CDR2 is YYNGEE. The CDR3 totals 15 residues. As DNA, the CDR3 is TGTGCCAGCAGCGTAGGGACAGGGGGGAACACTGAAGCTTTCTTT. Translation: CASSVGTGGNTEAFF. Full variable domain (remainder filled in from reference TRBV9 and TRBJ1-1): DSGVTQTPKHLITATGQRVTLRCSPRSGDLSVYWYQQSLDQGLQFLIQYYNGEERAKGNILERFSAQQFPDLHSELNLSSLELGDSALYFCASSVGTGGNTEAFFGQGTRLTVV.